A selection of T cell receptor beta chains follows, all from one sample in a study of regulatory T cells in long-lasting Graves disease. MiXCR, run by TCRdb on the multiplex PCR reads, gives a single entry per CDR3 protein. The sample consists of 600,000 to 850,000 distinct CDR3 sequences, 25% to 35% of them appearing once. Specimen: peripheral blood mononuclear cells (PBMCs), collected when the disease was refractory, from a patient treated with antithyroid drugs. The origin of the receptors is a female donor with Graves disease. CDR3s include the opening cysteine and the closing phenylalanine or tryptophan. A D gene is named only where the DNA matches it firmly. A clone size is listed for some rows: how often the clone was seen (once, few, many), or a class if it is expanded.

J | size | V | D | CDR3 | DNA
TRBJ1-5 | . | TRBV19 | . | CASSPKYSNQPQHF | TGTGCCAGTAGTCCCAAATATAGCAATCAGCCCCAGCATTTT
TRBJ1-4 | few | TRBV12-3/TRBV12-4 | . | CASRVLGTGEKLFF | TGTGCCAGCAGGGTGCTAGGAACTGGGGAAAAACTGTTTTTT
TRBJ2-2 | few | TRBV9 | TRBD2 | CASSPRGSGSTGELFF | TGTGCCAGCAGCCCCCGCGGGAGCGGCTCCACCGGGGAGCTGTTTTTT
TRBJ2-7 | few | TRBV6-2/TRBV6-3 | . | CASSSLPQGHSYEQYF | TGTGCCAGCAGTTCCCTCCCACAGGGACATAGCTACGAGCAGTACTTC
TRBJ2-7 | few | TRBV3-1 | TRBD1 | CASSRPKGAQAYEQYF | TGTGCCAGCAGCCGACCGAAGGGGGCACAGGCCTACGAGCAGTACTTC
TRBJ1-5 | . | TRBV4-1 | . | CASSPGQNSNQPQHF | TGCGCCAGCAGCCCTGGACAGAATAGCAATCAGCCCCAGCATTTT
TRBJ2-3 | . | TRBV3-1 | . | CASSQAGEHTQYF | TGTGCCAGCAGCCAAGCTGGGGAGCATACGCAGTATTTT
TRBJ1-5 | few | TRBV19 | . | CASSIGLGGSRDFRHF | TGTGCCAGTAGTATAGGATTAGGAGGGTCCCGGGATTTTCGGCATTTT
TRBJ2-7 | . | TRBV20-1 | TRBD2 | CSAPRTSGSYEQYF | TGCAGTGCCCCACGGACTAGCGGGAGCTACGAGCAGTACTTC
TRBJ2-5 | many | TRBV11-1 | . | CASSLEGNQETQYF | TGTGCCAGCAGCTTAGAAGGCAACCAAGAGACCCAGTACTTC
TRBJ1-2 | many | TRBV2 | TRBD1 | CASTRDRGNGYTF | TGTGCCAGCACCAGAGACAGGGGGAATGGCTACACCTTC
TRBJ1-4 | many | TRBV27 | TRBD1 | CASRYLTGSNEKLFF | TGTGCCAGCAGATACTTGACAGGGAGTAATGAAAAACTGTTTTTT
TRBJ2-5 | . | TRBV20-1 | . | CSAPPTRGETQYF | TGCAGTGCCCCGCCGACCAGGGGAGAGACCCAGTACTTC
TRBJ1-2 | . | TRBV6-1 | . | CASRPGTGFSGNYGYTF | TGTGCCAGCAGGCCCGGGACTGGGTTTTCGGGAAACTATGGCTACACCTTC
TRBJ1-1 | . | TRBV30 | . | CAWSVLGLGPFYTEAFF | TGTGCCTGGAGTGTACTTGGACTGGGGCCGTTCTACACTGAAGCTTTCTTT
TRBJ2-7 | few | TRBV27 | TRBD2 | CASSLAEGSYEQYF | TGTGCCAGCAGTCTAGCGGAAGGCTCCTACGAGCAGTACTTC
TRBJ1-5 | . | TRBV10-3 | TRBD1 | CAISELQGFGHQPRHF | TGTGCCATCAGTGAGTTACAGGGGTTCGGGCATCAGCCCCGGCATTTT
TRBJ1-5 | . | TRBV24-1 | . | CATSDSRSNQPQHF | TGTGCCACCAGTGATAGTCGAAGCAATCAGCCCCAGCATTTT
TRBJ1-2 | few | TRBV12-3/TRBV12-4 | . | CASSLALGESDYGYTF | TGTGCCAGCAGTTTAGCGCTAGGGGAATCGGACTATGGCTACACCTTC
TRBJ2-5 | few | TRBV7-9 | . | CASSLGGAQYF | TGTGCCAGCAGCTTAGGGGGAGCCCAGTACTTC
TRBJ2-1 | . | TRBV6-1 | . | CASDLPKIYNEQFF | TGTGCCAGCGATTTGCCGAAGATCTACAATGAGCAGTTCTTC
TRBJ2-7 | . | TRBV20-1 | TRBD1 | CSAKDRPLEEQYF | TGCAGTGCAAAGGACAGGCCCTTGGAGGAGCAGTACTTC
TRBJ2-5 | many | TRBV12-3/TRBV12-4 | . | CASSRTGRGTQETQYF | TGTGCCAGCAGCCGGACAGGGCGGGGGACCCAAGAGACCCAGTACTTC
TRBJ1-1 | many | TRBV11-1 | . | CASSPDRPLNTEAFF | TGTGCCAGCAGCCCCGACAGACCCTTGAACACTGAAGCTTTCTTT
TRBJ1-4 | . | TRBV6-2/TRBV6-3 | . | CASSYFSGAANEKLFF | TGTGCCAGCAGTTACTTCTCGGGGGCGGCTAATGAAAAACTGTTTTTT
TRBJ2-7 | few | TRBV20-1 | TRBD2 | CSAQLAGVTGYEQYF | TGCAGTGCTCAACTAGCGGGAGTTACAGGCTACGAGCAGTACTTC
TRBJ1-3 | . | TRBV6-1 | . | CATRSSGNTIYF | TGTGCCACCAGGTCCTCTGGAAACACCATATATTTT
TRBJ1-1 | few | TRBV4-1 | . | CASSHHSEAFF | TGCGCCAGCAGCCACCATAGTGAAGCTTTCTTT
TRBJ1-1 | . | TRBV27 | TRBD1 | CASSFGTGYEAFF | TGTGCCAGCAGTTTCGGGACAGGGTATGAGGCTTTCTTT
TRBJ1-2 | . | TRBV5-1 | TRBD1 | CASSLVVRQGARYGYTF | TGCGCCAGCAGCTTGGTGGTGAGACAGGGGGCGCGGTATGGCTACACCTTC
TRBJ2-7 | . | TRBV6-2/TRBV6-3 | . | CASRTRAGSSYEQYF | TGTGCCAGCAGAACCCGTGCAGGTAGCTCCTACGAGCAGTACTTC
TRBJ1-2 | few | TRBV20-1 | TRBD1 | CSARAGPGGDNGYTF | TGCAGTGCTAGAGCAGGGCCAGGGGGCGATAATGGCTACACCTTC